This entry describes one T cell receptor (beta chain). Its antigen remains undetermined. Base qualities are missing; no much larger clone stands one base away. This sample is part of a study of shared clonotypes between healthy human individuals (TCRdb year 2020). About the study as a whole: The cohort comprised two women and a few men aged 18 to 49 years. For each donor, CD4 naive and CD4 memory were each given three plates, CD8 naive was given two plates, and CD8 memory was given one plate. Blood TCR repertoires of about five healthy adults were deeply sequenced to estimate repertoire size and the extent of clonotype sharing between individuals. Libraries were prepared and TCR repertoires were sequenced by different laboratories using diverse techniques, in order to increase sequencing depth and limit assay-specific biases. Each donor's leukapheresis produced roughly between roughly 0.9 and 8.9 billion PBMCs. General conclusions and limits of the study: Sampling was restricted to blood, and TCR repertoires in tissues likely differ from the TCR repertoires found in blood. The small number of donors limited the genetic and exposure-history diversity represented. Even with the large sequencing depth, rarefaction of the sorted-subset datasets indicated that sequencing was incomplete. Estimated clonotype richness was generally larger for naive than for memory subsets. Sharing across several donors was observed for around 5% of naive CD4, over 3% of naive CD8, 2% to 2.5% of memory CD4, and less than 0.45% of memory CD8 clonotypes. Pairwise subsampling indicated that sequencing depth was expected to affect the degree of clonotype sharing among donors. Compared with non-shared clonotypes, the clonotypes found in all four sorted-subset donors had higher generation probabilities.

Using the deep immunoSEQ assay, TCR CDR3 regions were amplified from genomic DNA by multiplex PCR. Extracted genomic DNA from each cell subset was distributed evenly across all wells of several immunoSEQ 96-well plates, and each plate was treated as a replicate. For sorted subsets, each replicate PCR was loaded with 200 ng genomic DNA, equivalent to 32,000 or so T cell genomes. The purified libraries were quantified using a Qubit 3.0 fluorometer, sized with a Bioanalyzer 2100, and then quantified again using the KAPA Library Quantification kit. A separate single-read 150-cycle Illumina NextSeq 550 flow cell was used to sequence each immunoSEQ 96-well plate. The study's own analysis went as follows. The immunoSEQ output contained only junctional sequences without quality scores, so filtering could not match that applied to full-length reads. To assign V/J genes and CDR3, sequences were annotated against IMGT germline references using PyIR, a Python wrapper for IgBLAST v1.9. Reads were filtered out if the reads had weak V/J assignments (E-value above 1e-6), no CDR3, stop codons, out-of-frame junctions, or ambiguous translated residues. V3J clonotypes were defined as sequences sharing an identical inferred V gene, J gene, and CDR3 amino acid sequence. The percentage overlap between two repertoires was calculated by dividing the number of shared unique clonotypes by the size of the smaller repertoire. RTK rarefaction, the Chao1 estimator, and Recon v2.1 estimates of unobserved clonotypes were used to assess repertoire richness. Generation probabilities for all TCRbeta clonotypes obtained by the gDNA method from a few donors were computed using OLGA. In its TCRdb copy, this immuneACCESS table keeps in-frame sequences only and misses some clones. Where compared with another copy, unresolved V genes explain less than half of these, and the others have no known cause. V and J calls plus clone size are reproduced from that table; the DNA served to infer D and trimming. The sample yields about 2.5 million clones; 85% to 95% were counted once. The top ten hold 0.37% of the sample.

From the germline V gene, CDR1 is MGHRA and CDR2 is YSYEKL. V gives up 1 base and J gives up 0 bases, and the segment between their germline ends measures 11 bases. The CDR3, from cysteine to phenylalanine, totals 16 residues. The read is trimmed to its CDR3 DNA, 48 bases read in frame from base 1. Donors were healthy HIV-negative adults with no recently reported acute infections or vaccinations. Every donor was a Caucasian adult residing in Nashville, Tennessee, USA. CD4+ T cells were enriched by magnetic negative selection; naive cells were then positively selected on CD45RA, and the negative fraction formed the memory subset. After blood collection by leukapheresis, PBMCs were isolated using Ficoll-Histopaque density gradient centrifugation and then cryopreserved in the vapor phase of liquid nitrogen. Purity and quantity of every magnetically sorted T cell population were checked by analytical flow cytometry. Each sorted fraction had its genomic DNA isolated and then quantified by UV absorbance on a Nanodrop 2000c.

Material for sequencing was naive CD4+ T cells from PBMCs. Per the publication, the cell subset or site label means: CD45RA+ positively selected. This sequence originates from a man younger than 35 in good health. Some clones in this sample may be carry-over from other donors' samples. The rearrangement joined TRBV4-1 to TRBJ2-3, with a weak D call of TRBD2 (6 bases match). The DNA reads as follows: TGCGCCAGCAGCCAAGTCGGGAGAGTTAGCACAGATACGCAGTATTTT. This sequence encodes CASSQVGRVSTDTQYF.